This TCR beta chain was profiled in a study of cytomegalovirus exposure and HLA in healthy donors. Study results and limitations: Reported results showed that the classifier diagnosed cytomegalovirus status with high specificity and sensitivity.

Generated by immunoSEQ multiplex PCR, the TCRdb table keeps only in-frame clones and is missing some. The table records 150,000 to 200,000 clones, approximately 89% of them present only once. These donors were members of the roughly 130-subject validation cohort, a group separate from the approximately 670-subject first cohort. Points on this clone: What it binds is unknown.

Input material: PBMCs. The TCR originated in a man in his late teens or twenties in good health and CMV-seropositive.

This chain's CDR3 is CASNRGHAMNTEAFF. The DNA for the CDR3 is TGCGCCAGCAACAGAGGACACGCCATGAACACTGAAGCTTTCTTT. V gene TRBV5-1 combines with J gene TRBJ1-1, with a tentative D call TRBD1 (5 bases). V lost 6 bases to trimming and J lost 0 bases, with 15 bases between them. The CDR3 extends over 15 amino acids. The germline CDR1 and CDR2 sequences are SGHRS and YFSETQ.